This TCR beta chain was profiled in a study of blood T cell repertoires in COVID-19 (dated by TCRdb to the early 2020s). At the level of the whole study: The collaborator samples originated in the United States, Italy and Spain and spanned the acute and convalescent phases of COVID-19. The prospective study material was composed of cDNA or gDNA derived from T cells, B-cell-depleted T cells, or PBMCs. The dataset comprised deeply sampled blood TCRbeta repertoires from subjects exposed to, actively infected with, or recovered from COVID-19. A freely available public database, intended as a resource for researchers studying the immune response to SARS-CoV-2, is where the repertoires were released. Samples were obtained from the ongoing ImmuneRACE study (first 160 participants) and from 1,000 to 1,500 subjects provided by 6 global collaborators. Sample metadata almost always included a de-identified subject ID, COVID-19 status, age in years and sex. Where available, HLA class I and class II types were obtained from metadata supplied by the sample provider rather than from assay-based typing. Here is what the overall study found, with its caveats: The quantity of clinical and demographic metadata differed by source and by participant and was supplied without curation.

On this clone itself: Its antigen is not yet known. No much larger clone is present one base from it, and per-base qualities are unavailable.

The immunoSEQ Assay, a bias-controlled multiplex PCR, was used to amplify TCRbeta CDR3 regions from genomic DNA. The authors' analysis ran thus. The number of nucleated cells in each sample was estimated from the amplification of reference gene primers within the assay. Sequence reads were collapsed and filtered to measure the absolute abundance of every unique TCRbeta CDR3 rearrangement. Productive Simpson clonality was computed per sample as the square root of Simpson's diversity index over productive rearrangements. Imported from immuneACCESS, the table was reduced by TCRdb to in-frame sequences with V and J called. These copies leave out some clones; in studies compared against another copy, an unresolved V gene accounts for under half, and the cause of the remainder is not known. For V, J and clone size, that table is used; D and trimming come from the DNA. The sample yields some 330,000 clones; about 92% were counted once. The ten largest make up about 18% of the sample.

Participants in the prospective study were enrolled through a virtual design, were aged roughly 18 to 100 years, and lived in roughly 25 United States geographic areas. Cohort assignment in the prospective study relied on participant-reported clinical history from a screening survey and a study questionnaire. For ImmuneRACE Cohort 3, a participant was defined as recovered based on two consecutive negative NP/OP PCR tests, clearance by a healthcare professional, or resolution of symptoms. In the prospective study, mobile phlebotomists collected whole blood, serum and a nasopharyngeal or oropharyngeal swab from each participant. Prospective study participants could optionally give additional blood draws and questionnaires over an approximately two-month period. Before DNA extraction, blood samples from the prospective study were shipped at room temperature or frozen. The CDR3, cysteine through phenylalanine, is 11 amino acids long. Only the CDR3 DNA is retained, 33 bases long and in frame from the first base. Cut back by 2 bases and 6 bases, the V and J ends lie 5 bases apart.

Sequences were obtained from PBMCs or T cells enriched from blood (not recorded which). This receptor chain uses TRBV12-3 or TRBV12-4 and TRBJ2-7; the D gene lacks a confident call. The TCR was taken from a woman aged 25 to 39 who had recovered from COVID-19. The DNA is TGTGCCAGCAGTTTAACGGGCGAGCAGTACTTC. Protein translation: CASSLTGEQYF.